This T cell receptor beta chain was retrieved from a study of cytomegalovirus exposure and HLA in healthy donors. Study-wide findings and caveats: The later analysis indicated that the majority of CMV-associated TCR beta chains appeared HLA-restricted. Presence/absence results assume similar sequencing depth per donor, which may not hold. Serostatus for CMV was the only available immune exposure information. Later analysis demonstrated an association between a missense DCLRE1C variant and TCR beta V- and J-gene trimming.

As concerns this clone: Its specificity is not known.

Primers for the PCR totalled 60 Vbeta and 13 Jbeta. The assay was immunoSEQ multiplex PCR, and TCRdb's table has in-frame clones only and misses some. The data contain around 97,000 clones, around 9.6% of them singletons. Sample: PBMCs. This sequence originates from a man aged 50 to 60 in good health and CMV-seropositive.

As DNA, the CDR3 is TGTGCCAGCAGCTTCAGCCGGGGGAGCGAAAAACTGTTTTTT. Protein product: CASSFSRGSEKLFF. The J gene is TRBJ1-4, the V gene TRBV7-2, with D possibly being TRBD1 (5 bases). Germline V gene sequence: CDR1 SGHTA, CDR2 FQGNSA. The CDR3 spans 14 residues. V lost 3 bases and J 8 bases, leaving 13 bases between the germline ends.